The 14 T cell receptor beta chains below all came from one sample that was sequenced in a study of cytotoxic CD8 clonotypes in ibrutinib-treated CLL. Method: immunoSEQ multiplex PCR; TCRdb's copy keeps in-frame clones and lacks some. The sample yields 200,000 to 250,000 clones, roughly 77% seen once. Sequences were derived from PBMCs, sampled after 12 months of ibrutinib treatment. Receptor source: a human donor with chronic lymphocytic leukemia.

Only a few counts were recorded for this clone. This chain joins TRBV5-1 and TRBJ2-1; D may be TRBD2 (5 bases). V lost 1 base, J lost 6 bases, and 8 bases lay in between. Germline CDR1 and CDR2: SGHRS and YFSETQ. This CDR3 is 13 amino acids long. In nucleotides, the CDR3 is TGCGCCAGCAGCTTGCGGCTAGCCAATGAGCAGTTCTTC. This codes for CASSLRLANEQFF.

The chain employs TRBV4-1 and TRBJ2-3, with a tentative D call TRBD2 (7 bases). This CDR3 contains 16 residues. Per the germline V gene, CDR1 is MGHRA and CDR2 is YSYEKL. Trimming shortened V by 3 bases and J by 1 base, and 14 bases separated the two germline ends. The CDR3 protein is CASSQMGGAGTDTQYF. CDR3 sequence (DNA): TGCGCCAGCAGCCAGATGGGGGGGGCGGGCACAGATACGCAGTATTTT.

The gene calls are TRBV2 and TRBJ2-2; no reliable D call. CDR3 size: 10 residues. Germline assignment: CDR1 SNHLY and CDR2 FYNNEI. The V end lost 4 bases, the J end lost 7 bases, and 1 base lay between the germline ends. The CDR3 DNA follows: TGTGCCAGCAGTGTCGGGGAGCTGTTTTTT. Translated: CASSVGELFF.

V usage is TRBV30 and J usage is TRBJ1-2; D unresolved. The CDR3 totals 13 residues. Germline V gives CDR1 GTSNPN, CDR2 SVGIG (reference sequence). V was clipped by 3 bases and J by 3 bases, with 11 bases between them. This chain's CDR3 is CAWRLTVDYGYTF. The CDR3 nucleotides read TGTGCCTGGAGATTGACCGTTGACTATGGCTACACCTTC.

This clone showed up just a few times. V gene TRBV7-2 combines with J gene TRBJ1-1; possible D gene TRBD1, 5 bases. V lost 5 bases to trimming and J lost 4 bases, with 20 bases between them. CDR3 size: 16 residues. CDR1 SGHTA and CDR2 FQGNSA come from the germline V gene. CDR3: CASSKRAGLQGTEAFF. In DNA form, the CDR3 reads TGTGCCAGCAGCAAAAGAGCAGGGCTTCAAGGCACTGAAGCTTTCTTT.

The chain recombines TRBV6-5 with TRBJ1-2; possibly TRBD1 for D (6 bases). The CDR3 extends over 12 amino acids. Germline V gene data show CDR1 as MNHEY and CDR2 as SVGAGI. V was clipped by 6 bases and J by 4 bases, with 9 bases between them. CDR3 DNA: TGTGCCAGCAGGACAGGTGTCTATGGCTACACCTTC. Translating gives CASRTGVYGYTF.

The chain recombines TRBV28 with TRBJ2-7, with a tentative D call TRBD1 (7 bases). Trimming took 6 bases from V and 1 from J, leaving 16 bases between them. The CDR3 totals 15 residues. Germline values: CDR1 MDHEN, CDR2 SYDVKM. This CDR3 is CASRSTGDFSYEQYF. For the CDR3, the DNA is TGTGCCAGCAGATCAACAGGGGACTTTTCCTACGAGCAGTACTTC.

This sequence joins TRBV7-3 and TRBJ1-6; 7 bases line up with TRBD1. The CDR3 extends over 16 amino acids. V lost 11 bases to trimming and J lost 9 bases; unmatched junction nucleotides: 19. Germline V gene sequence: CDR1 SGHTA, CDR2 FQGTGA. The CDR3 bases are TGTGCCGCGAATTCTCAAGGTGGGACAGTAGCTTCACCCCTCCACTTT. The encoded protein is CAANSQGGTVASPLHF.

The chain uses TRBV7-3 and TRBJ1-2, with 9 nucleotides matching TRBD1. The ends lost 5 bases at V and 8 bases at J; junction bases unmatched: 9. CDR3 length equals 14 residues. Germline V gene lookup returns CDR1 SGHTA and CDR2 FQGTGA. Written as DNA, the CDR3 is TGTGCCAGCAGCATTTCTGGACAGGGGAAAGGCTACACCTTC. Translation gives CASSISGQGKGYTF.

The rearrangement uses TRBV7-9 and TRBJ2-2; D is uncertain. Germline V lookup: CDR1 SEHNR, CDR2 FQNEAQ (reference sequence). This CDR3 spans 16 amino acids. Trimming stripped 1 base from V and 1 base from J, with 10 bases between. The DNA for the CDR3 is TGTGCCAGCAGCTTAGGTTTGGTTCAGAACACCGGGGAGCTGTTTTTT. Protein product: CASSLGLVQNTGELFF.

This clone was seen a handful of times. This rearrangement joins TRBV6-1 to TRBJ2-7; 8 bases are shared with TRBD1. Germline trimming cut 1 base from V and 1 base from J; bases unmatched to any gene: 9. This CDR3 comprises 17 residues. In germline, CDR1 is MNHNS, CDR2 SASEGT. Written as DNA, the CDR3 is TGTGCCAGCAGTGAAGTTAGGAGGACAGGGATGTCCTACGAGCAGTACTTC. The encoded protein is CASSEVRRTGMSYEQYF.

The V gene is TRBV18, the J gene TRBJ2-3; tentatively, D is TRBD2 (6 bases). The germline gives CDR1 KGHSH, CDR2 LQKENI. The CDR3 is made up of 14 amino acids. Deletions cut 3 bases from V and 5 bases from J, with 12 bases between. The chain's CDR3 is CASSPQGLQDTQYF. Here the CDR3 DNA reads TGTGCCAGCTCACCCCAAGGACTACAAGATACGCAGTATTTT.

The gene calls are TRBV6-1 and TRBJ2-2, with a weak D call TRBD1 (6 bases). Looked up from germline, CDR1 is MNHNS and CDR2 is SASEGT. The germline V and J ends were trimmed by 1 base and 6 bases, with 12 bases remaining between them. The CDR3 has 15 amino acids. CDR3 sequence (DNA): TGTGCCAGCAGTGAAGACCAAAAGGGGGCCGGGGAGCTGTTTTTT. Translation: CASSEDQKGAGELFF.

This clone showed up just once. This chain uses TRBV18 with TRBJ2-3; TRBD2 aligns across 9 bases. Looked up from germline, CDR1 is KGHSH and CDR2 is LQKENI. V shed 1 base and J 2 bases; nucleotides not matched to a gene: 1. The CDR3 consists of 15 residues. The CDR3 region has the DNA TGTGCCAGCTCACCACAGCGGGGGGCCACAGATACGCAGTATTTT. This codes for CASSPQRGATDTQYF.